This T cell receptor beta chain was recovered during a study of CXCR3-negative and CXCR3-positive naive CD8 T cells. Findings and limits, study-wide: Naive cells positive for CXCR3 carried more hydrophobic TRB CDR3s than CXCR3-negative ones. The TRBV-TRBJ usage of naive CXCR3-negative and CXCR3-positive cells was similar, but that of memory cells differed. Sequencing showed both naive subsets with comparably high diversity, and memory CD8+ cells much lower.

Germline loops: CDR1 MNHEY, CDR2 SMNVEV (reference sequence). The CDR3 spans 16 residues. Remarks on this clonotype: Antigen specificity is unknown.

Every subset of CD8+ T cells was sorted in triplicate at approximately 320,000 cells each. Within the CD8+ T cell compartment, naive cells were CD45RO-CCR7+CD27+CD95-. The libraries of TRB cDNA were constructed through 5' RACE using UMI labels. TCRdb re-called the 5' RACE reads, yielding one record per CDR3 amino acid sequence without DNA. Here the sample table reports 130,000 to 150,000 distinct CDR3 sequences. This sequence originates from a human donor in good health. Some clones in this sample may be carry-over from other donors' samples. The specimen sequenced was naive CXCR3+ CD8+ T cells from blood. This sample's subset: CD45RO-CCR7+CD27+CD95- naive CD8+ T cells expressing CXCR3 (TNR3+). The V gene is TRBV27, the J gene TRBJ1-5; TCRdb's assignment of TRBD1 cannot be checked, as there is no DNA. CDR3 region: CASSLFGTGLNQPQHF.